This T cell receptor beta chain was recovered during a study of human T cells and chemical hapten exposure. The overall study: Diphenylcyclopropenone was applied weekly to patients' scalps across the roughly 25-week study.

The time point is: patch test 2, 6 weeks after DPC sensitization. The treatment denotes: therapeutic diphenylcyclopropenone sensitization with weekly scalp DPC. Blood sampling occurred before each patch-test application. With regard to this clonotype: What it binds is unknown.

The CDR3 loop spans 14 amino acids. Germline V gene data show CDR1 as KGHDR and CDR2 as SFDVKD. Study observations and caveats: Expanded TCR sets contained significantly more large CDR3 similarity clusters than controls.

What the library attached to individual cDNA molecules were unique molecular identifiers. In TCRdb, the RACE reads were re-called with MiXCR into one record per CDR3 protein. Among about 82,000 distinct CDR3 sequences listed, 6% to 8.5% were seen once. The sequence was obtained from a woman aged 25 to 45 with alopecia areata. Some clones in this sample may be carry-over from other donors' samples. The sample in question was whole blood, obtained in connection with sensitization to the hapten diphenylcyclopropenone (DPC). V usage is TRBV24-1 and J usage is TRBJ2-2; D is unclear. DNA for the CDR3: TGTGAAAAAGAAAAGGAAAGGAACACCGGGGAGCTGTTTTTT. This codes for CEKEKERNTGELFF.